Each of the 13 T cell receptor beta chains below was sequenced from the same sample in a study of siplizumab effects on memory and regulatory T cells. The assay was immunoSEQ multiplex PCR, and TCRdb's table has in-frame clones only and misses some. In the table there are over 85,000 clones, 93% of which are singletons. Sequenced: CD8+ T cells sorted from blood. These TCRs come from a human donor in good health.

This clone has a handful of counts. The V and J genes are TRBV7-9 and TRBJ2-7; the match to TRBD2 covers 7 bases. Germline lookup yields CDR1 SEHNR and CDR2 FQNEAQ (reference sequence). V was clipped by 6 bases and J by 0 bases; unmatched bases: 8. There are 15 residues in the CDR3. CDR3 in DNA: TGTGCCAGCAGTATACTAGCGAAGGGCTCCTACGAGCAGTACTTC. This gives the protein CASSILAKGSYEQYF. Together with reference TRBV7-9 and TRBJ2-7, the CDR3 gives the full variable domain: DTGVSQNPRHKITKRGQNVTFRCDPISEHNRLYWYRQTLGQGPEFLTYFQNEAQLEKSRLLSDRFSAERPKGSFSTLEIQRTEQGDSAMYLCASSILAKGSYEQYFGPGTRLTVT.

This chain joins TRBV2 and TRBJ1-2; 7 bases map to TRBD1. V trimming: 7 bases; J trimming: 4 bases; junction bases outside the gene matches: 18. Germline V gives CDR1 SNHLY, CDR2 FYNNEI. This CDR3 region has 17 residues. The CDR3 protein is CASIKETGKGGGYGYTF. DNA of the CDR3: TGTGCCAGCATTAAGGAGACAGGGAAAGGTGGAGGCTATGGCTACACCTTC. Variable domain in full (rest from reference TRBV2 and TRBJ1-2): EPEVTQTPSHQVTQMGQEVILRCVPISNHLYFYWYRQILGQKVEFLVSFYNNEISEKSEIFDDQFSVERPDGSNFTLKIRSTKLEDSAMYFCASIKETGKGGGYGYTFGSGTRLTVV.

The chain couples TRBV4-1 to TRBJ2-7; D ambiguous. The V gene's germline CDR1 is MGHRA and CDR2 YSYEKL. The CDR3 spans 14 residues. V was cut by 2 bases and J by 3 bases, with 11 bases left in between. As DNA, the CDR3 is TGCGCCAGCAGCCAAACAGAAGGAAGCTACGAGCAGTACTTC. It is translated as CASSQTEGSYEQYF.

This clone was counted once. The genes are TRBV5-1 and TRBJ2-2; 12 nucleotides match TRBD2. CDR1 and CDR2 (germline): SGHRS, YFSETQ. With 1 base clipped from V and 7 bases from J, the junction kept 8 bases outside the gene matches. The CDR3 covers 17 residues. In nucleotides, the CDR3 is TGCGCCAGCAGCTTGAGGACTAGCGGGACCCCCGACGGGGAGCTGTTTTTT. Protein sequence: CASSLRTSGTPDGELFF.

V is TRBV20-1 and J is TRBJ2-7, with D uncertain. V lost 5 bases, J lost 5 bases, and 10 bases lay in between. This CDR3 spans 11 amino acids. Germline lookup yields CDR1 DFQATT and CDR2 SNEGSKA (reference sequence). The CDR3 sequence: CSAQRMHEQYF. CDR3 nucleotide sequence: TGCAGTGCTCAAAGAATGCACGAGCAGTACTTC.

The genes are TRBV25-1 and TRBJ1-2; TRBD1 agrees at 10 bases. Germline V gene sequence: CDR1 MGHDK, CDR2 SYGVNS. This CDR3 region has 16 residues. Losses at the gene ends were 4 bases for V and 1 base for J; bases not matched to a gene: 6. The CDR3 DNA reads as TGTGCCAGCAGTGGGATTGGACAGGGGGATAACTATGGCTACACCTTC. It specifies CASSGIGQGDNYGYTF.

CDR3 residues: CASSSRNSPTGELFF. CDR3 DNA sequence: TGTGCCAGCAGCTCCCGTAACAGCCCCACCGGGGAGCTGTTTTTT. The gene calls are TRBV11-3 and TRBJ2-2; D call uncertain. Trimming stripped 4 bases from V and 4 bases from J, with 13 bases between. The CDR3 runs 15 residues. Germline V gene lookup returns CDR1 SGHNT and CDR2 YENEEA.

This clone is a singleton in its sample. An end of the junction does not agree with germline; a read error may underlie this. The rearrangement links TRBV10-3 to TRBJ2-2, with D hard to call. The germline gives CDR1 ENHRY, CDR2 SYGVKD. The CDR3 length is 14 residues. CDR3 nucleotide sequence: TGTGCCAGCAGTCCAGCCGTTTCTCCCGGGGAGCTGTTTTTT. Its protein product is CASSPAVSPGELFF.

This clone was observed a few times. The CDR3 DNA sequence: TGTGCCAGCAGTTTGGGCGAGTCCTACGAGCAGTACTTC. Translation: CASSLGESYEQYF. The chain is built from TRBV27 and TRBJ2-7; no clear D. Germline values: CDR1 MNHEY, CDR2 SMNVEV (reference sequence). This CDR3 contains 13 residues. Trimming removed 3 bases from V and 1 base from J, with 7 bases in between.

The rearrangement uses TRBV9 and TRBJ2-1, with 9 bases identical to TRBD2. This CDR3 is built from 15 residues. J gave up 6 bases and V 4 bases, and 8 bases lay outside the gene matches. CDR1 is SGDLS and CDR2 is YYNGEE in the germline V gene. The CDR3 sequence is CASSPWGRGGNEQFF. CDR3 in DNA: TGTGCCAGCAGCCCCTGGGGGCGGGGGGGCAATGAGCAGTTCTTC. The whole variable domain, filled in from reference TRBV9 and TRBJ2-1, reads DSGVTQTPKHLITATGQRVTLRCSPRSGDLSVYWYQQSLDQGLQFLIQYYNGEERAKGNILERFSAQQFPDLHSELNLSSLELGDSALYFCASSPWGRGGNEQFFGPGTRLTVL.

The sample holds one count of this clone. The chain uses TRBV6-5 and TRBJ1-2, with a tentative D call TRBD1 (6 bases). Trimming stripped 5 bases from V and 8 bases from J, with 18 bases between. Looked up from germline, CDR1 is MNHEY and CDR2 is SVGAGI. The CDR3 totals 14 residues. The CDR3 spells CASSPTGTSEGYTF. The CDR3, as DNA: TGTGCCAGCAGTCCCACGGGGACATCCGAGGGCTACACCTTC.

The chain uses TRBV21-1 and TRBJ2-1; the table names TRBD1, a call not compared with the DNA. TRBV21-1 is termed a pseudogene. The CDR3 spans 16 residues. As DNA, the CDR3 is TGTGCCAGCAGCGGGAGGGGACAGGTCCTACATAGGGAGCAGTTCTTC. Translated: CASSGRGQVLHREQFF.

This CDR3 reads CASSHANLAGGLGGELFF. The CDR3 DNA is TGTGCCAGCAGCCACGCCAATTTAGCGGGGGGGCTTGGCGGGGAGCTGTTTTTT. The rearrangement uses TRBV4-2 and TRBJ2-2; 11 bases match TRBD2. There are 18 residues in the CDR3. Germline trimming cut 3 bases from V and 7 bases from J; bases unmatched to any gene: 13. Germline V gene lookup returns CDR1 LGHNA and CDR2 YNFKEQ.